This T cell receptor beta chain was captured by sequencing in a study of cytomegalovirus exposure and HLA in healthy donors. 60 Vbeta and 13 Jbeta primers were used in PCR. Method: immunoSEQ multiplex PCR; TCRdb's copy keeps in-frame clones and lacks some. The sample lists about 160,000 clones; 75% were seen once. Germline V gene lookup returns CDR1 SGHNT and CDR2 YYREEE (reference sequence). V lost 1 base, J lost 6 bases, and 14 bases stayed unmatched. This CDR3 is built from 18 residues. This receptor was taken from a male donor in good health and CMV-seronegative. The chain carries TRBV5-4 and TRBJ2-1; 9 bases match TRBD2. Material for sequencing was PBMCs. CDR3 region: CASSLLLSGSYLINEQFF. The CDR3 DNA follows: TGTGCCAGCAGCTTGTTACTTAGCGGGAGTTACCTTATCAATGAGCAGTTCTTC.